The sequence of this T cell receptor beta chain was determined in a study of T cell clones after liver transplantation. Study at large: Liver transplant recipients had immunosuppression withdrawal attempted within 2 years. Without induction therapy, subjects received standard immunosuppression until 12-24 months post-transplant. Third-party-reactive TCRbeta sequences from pre-transplant mixed lymphocyte reactions served as antigen-independent comparators.

The table came from immunoSEQ multiplex PCR; TCRdb's copy has only in-frame clones and leaves some out. The sample consists of around 110,000 clones, 90% of them appearing once. V lost 0 bases and J 4 bases, leaving 14 bases between the germline ends. Germline V gene lookup returns CDR1 SGDLS and CDR2 YYNGEE. The CDR3 is 15 residues long. V usage is TRBV9 and J usage is TRBJ2-7; D is perhaps TRBD1 or TRBD2 (7 bases each). This clonotype was sampled from a human patient who received a liver transplant. Some T cells may trace back to the graft donor. The sequencing here drew on CD4+ T cells from blood, taken 12 months after liver transplant. The CDR3 DNA reads as TGTGCCAGCAGCGTAGGCCCAGGGGGGGTATACGAGCAGTACTTC. Its translation: CASSVGPGGVYEQYF.